The 18 T cell receptor beta chains in this list originate from one sample, sequenced in a study of T-cell memory formation after mild COVID-19. TCRdb redid the calling of the 5' RACE reads with MiXCR, one entry per CDR3 protein. The sample records hundreds of thousands of distinct CDR3 sequences, approximately 16% being singletons. Sequencing was done on a sample of PBMCs or a T cell subset sorted from them (not recorded which). The receptors shown here come from a man aged 18 to 29 who had mild COVID-19 (a few samples of this study predate the infection). Cell type and time point are not known.

This chain connects TRBV7-9 to TRBJ2-7; unclear D gene. Germline assignment: CDR1 SEHNR and CDR2 FQNEAQ (reference sequence). V lost 7 bases and J 3 bases, leaving 13 bases between the germline ends. CDR3 length: 13 amino acids. The CDR3 DNA reads TGTGCCAGCAACAGAAGGGATGGCTACGAGCAGTACTTC. It codes for CASNRRDGYEQYF.

The genes are TRBV18 and TRBJ1-2; 7 bases map to TRBD1. With V trimmed by 4 bases and J by 2 bases, 10 bases remained unmatched. CDR1 is KGHSH and CDR2 is LQKENI in the germline V gene. CDR3 length: 16 residues. The CDR3 DNA sequence: TGTGCCAGCTCACGCGGGACAGCCGAGGAGAACTATGGCTACACCTTC. Its translation is CASSRGTAEENYGYTF.

CDR3 coding DNA: TGTGCCAGCAGGTCCGGGACAGGGGATTCCTACGAGCAGTACTTC. Translating it yields CASRSGTGDSYEQYF. The chain recombines TRBV6-5 with TRBJ2-7; 10 bases are shared with TRBD1. The CDR3 has 15 amino acids. Trimming removed 6 bases from V and 1 base from J; junction bases left unmatched: 6. Germline V lookup: CDR1 MNHEY, CDR2 SVGAGI.

This clonotype was recorded a few times. The V call is TRBV20-1, the J call TRBJ1-1; 7 bases map to TRBD1. The junction had 9 bases not matched to a gene; V was cut back by 2 bases and J by 3 bases. There are 15 residues in the CDR3. Looked up from germline, CDR1 is DFQATT and CDR2 is SNEGSKA (reference sequence). The CDR3: CSARSPRDSHTEAFF. CDR3 sequence (DNA): TGCAGTGCTAGATCACCCCGGGACAGCCACACTGAAGCTTTCTTT.

This chain joins TRBV7-2 and TRBJ2-2, with D perhaps matching TRBD1 (5 bases). The CDR3 has 16 residues. V lost 4 bases to trimming and J lost 1 base, with 13 bases between them. Germline V lookup: CDR1 SGHTA, CDR2 FQGNSA. CDR3 nucleotides: TGTGCCAGCAGCTCTTTAGGGGCCCAGAACACCGGGGAGCTGTTTTTT. This gives the protein CASSSLGAQNTGELFF. The full variable domain, its missing parts supplied by reference TRBV7-2 and TRBJ2-2, is GAGVSQSPSNKVTEKGKDVELRCDPISGHTALYWYRQSLGQGLEFLIYFQGNSAPDKSGLPSDRFSAERTGGSVSTLTIQRTQQEDSAVYLCASSSLGAQNTGELFFGEGSRLTVL.

This clonotype was counted between two and nine times. The chain is built from TRBV7-2 and TRBJ1-1; tentatively, D is TRBD1 (6 bases). The CDR3 consists of 15 residues. Per the germline V gene, CDR1 is SGHTA and CDR2 is FQGNSA. V shed 3 bases and J shed 0 bases, with 11 bases lying between them. For the CDR3, the DNA is TGTGCCAGCAGCTTTTCCAGGGGCATGAACACTGAAGCTTTCTTT. As protein: CASSFSRGMNTEAFF.

The J gene is TRBJ2-2, the V gene TRBV4-1; no clear D. The CDR3 is 13 residues long. V lost 0 bases to trimming and J lost 5 bases, with 4 bases between them. Germline-derived CDR1 and CDR2 are MGHRA and YSYEKL. The CDR3 region is CASSQDWTGELFF. CDR3 nucleotides: TGCGCCAGCAGCCAAGACTGGACCGGGGAGCTGTTTTTT.

The V and J genes are TRBV3-1 and TRBJ2-2, with TRBD2 identical over 10 bases. The CDR3 has 19 residues. Germline CDR1 LGHDT, CDR2 YNNKEL (reference sequence). Unmatched junction bases numbered 15, after V lost 5 bases and J lost 3 bases. CDR3 coding DNA: TGTGCCAGCAGCGCTCTAGCGGGGGCGTTCTTTCGGGACACCGGGGAGCTGTTTTTT. The encoded protein is CASSALAGAFFRDTGELFF.

V usage is TRBV20-1 and J usage is TRBJ1-6, with TRBD1 matching over 9 bases. The CDR3 sequence is 15 residues long. The V gene end was trimmed by 3 bases and the J gene end by 9 bases; junction bases not matched to a gene: 9. In germline, CDR1 is DFQATT, CDR2 SNEGSKA (reference sequence). The CDR3 DNA follows: TGCAGTGCTAGGACAGGGGGAAGCGGACGTTCACCCCTCCACTTT. The encoded protein is CSARTGGSGRSPLHF.

This clonotype was seen ten or more times. CDR3: CASSRGTSGGPNTGELFF. For the CDR3, the DNA is TGCGCCAGCAGTCGTGGGACTAGCGGGGGGCCGAACACCGGGGAGCTGTTTTTT. The chain carries TRBV5-1 and TRBJ2-2, with 15 bases that match TRBD2. This CDR3 spans 18 amino acids. The V gene end was trimmed by 5 bases and the J gene end by 0 bases; junction bases not matched to a gene: 5. CDR1 SGHRS and CDR2 YFSETQ come from the germline V gene.

The count of this clonotype is one. Its ends do not fully match the called genes, so a read error is possible. For the CDR3, the DNA is TGTGCCAGCAGCCAAAACAGTGAAGCTTTCTTT. This sequence encodes CASSQNSEAFF. The chain employs TRBV3-1 and TRBJ1-1; D ambiguous. Germline lookup yields CDR1 LGHDT and CDR2 YNNKEL (reference sequence). The CDR3 spans 11 residues.

This clonotype was counted many times. The chain links TRBV20-1 to TRBJ1-5; the D is unclear. CDR1 and CDR2 from the germline V gene are DFQATT and SNEGSKA (reference sequence). CDR3 length equals 12 residues. Trimming took 5 bases from V and 3 from J, leaving 8 bases between them. The CDR3 DNA reads as TGCAGTGCTCCCGTCCCCAATCAGCCCCAGCATTTT. Amino acids: CSAPVPNQPQHF.

The chain employs TRBV10-2 and TRBJ1-6; 8 nucleotides align to TRBD1. The CDR3 is made up of 16 amino acids. Unmatched junction bases numbered 6, after V lost 8 bases and J lost 0 bases. The V gene's germline CDR1 is WSHSY and CDR2 SAAADI. CDR3 bases: TGCGCCAGCTCAGGACAGGGAAGCTCCTATAATTCACCCCTCCACTTT. The encoded protein is CASSGQGSSYNSPLHF.

The chain joins TRBV4-1 to TRBJ2-4; TRBD1 might be the D (5 bases). The CDR3 spans 18 residues. In germline, CDR1 is MGHRA, CDR2 YSYEKL. The germline V and J ends were trimmed by 1 base and 1 base, with 17 bases remaining between them. The DNA for the CDR3 is TGCGCCAGCAGCCAAGGACTCCAGGGAATCTGGGCCAAAAACATTCAGTACTTC. Translated: CASSQGLQGIWAKNIQYF.

A remark on this clonotype: Sequence at one end of the junction differs from germline and may be a read error. The chain links TRBV12-3 or TRBV12-4 to TRBJ1-2, with 7 bases lining up with TRBD1. This CDR3 contains 17 residues. CDR3: CDSTPRLTGQRPIGYTF. DNA of the CDR3: TGTGACAGCACACCGCGCCTGACAGGGCAGAGACCAATTGGCTACACCTTC.

This clonotype has a handful of counts. This chain connects TRBV6-1 to TRBJ1-2; D not certain. Germline CDR1 is MNHNS and CDR2 is SASEGT. Trimming shortened V by 3 bases and J by 8 bases, and 10 bases separated the two germline ends. The CDR3 has 12 amino acids. CDR3 region: CASSDRPQGYTF. CDR3 bases: TGTGCCAGCAGTGACAGGCCGCAGGGCTACACCTTC.

This clonotype was picked up a small number of times. The gene calls are TRBV5-1 and TRBJ1-3, with 10 bases lining up with TRBD1. The germline V gene encodes CDR1 SGHRS and CDR2 YFSETQ. V was clipped by 5 bases and J by 1 base; unmatched bases: 6. The CDR3 loop spans 16 amino acids. This CDR3 reads CASRPGQGLSGNTIYF. For the CDR3, the DNA is TGCGCCAGCAGACCGGGACAGGGGCTGTCTGGAAACACCATATATTTT.

V and J are TRBV4-1 and TRBJ2-5; 9 nucleotides line up with TRBD2. V was pared by 0 bases and J by 0 bases, with 11 bases of the junction left unmatched. The CDR3 sequence is 19 residues long. Germline V gene sequence: CDR1 MGHRA, CDR2 YSYEKL. CDR3 sequence: CASSQDLFFLAGNQETQYF. Written as DNA, the CDR3 is TGCGCCAGCAGCCAAGATCTATTCTTCCTAGCGGGGAACCAAGAGACCCAGTACTTC.